These 17 T cell receptor beta chains were all obtained from the same sample, sequenced in a study of spatial heterogeneity in lung cancer. Time point specified: sample taken at primary tumor resection. TCRdb re-called the 5' RACE reads with MiXCR, one entry per CDR3 protein. In the table there are about 800 distinct CDR3 sequences, around 25% of which are singletons. The sample in question was normal lung tissue next to the tumor, obtained at surgery. Receptors were obtained from a male donor with early-stage non-small cell lung cancer.

By sample fraction, this clonotype is medium-sized. This beta chain lies outside the target of a library built for alpha chains; its clone size means little. V usage is TRBV7-9 and J usage is TRBJ2-1, with 8 positions matching TRBD2. Germline V gene sequence: CDR1 SEHNR, CDR2 FQNEAQ (reference sequence). This CDR3 has 15 amino acids. Germline trimming cut 6 bases from V and 7 bases from J; bases unmatched to any gene: 11. As DNA, the CDR3 is TGTGCCAGCAGTTCTAATTTAGCGGGAAGGAATGAGCAGTTCTTC. This translates into CASSSNLAGRNEQFF.

By proportion, this clonotype is medium-sized. Little can be read into the size of this beta chain, an off-target read in a library designed for alpha chains. This chain connects TRBV7-2 to TRBJ2-4; a weak D match, TRBD1 (6 bases). V lost 1 base and J lost 12, with 19 bases in between. This CDR3 comprises 15 residues. Germline values: CDR1 SGHTA, CDR2 FQGNSA. CDR3 DNA: TGTGCCAGCAGCTTAGACCGCGCCCTCAAGGGGGATCAGTACTTC. Residues: CASSLDRALKGDQYF.

This clonotype is classed as large. This beta chain is a stray sequence in a library constructed for alpha chains; its clone size is not meaningful. The rearrangement uses TRBV23-1 and TRBJ2-7, with D maybe TRBD1 (6 bases). TRBV23-1 is labeled an ORF, and its function is uncertain. Trimming took 4 bases from V and 0 from J, leaving 13 bases between them. The CDR3 length is 15 residues. CDR3 region: CASSPPGQRSYEQYF. The CDR3 nucleotides are TGCGCCAGCAGTCCCCCGGGACAACGCTCCTACGAGCAGTACTTC.

Relative to its sample, this clonotype is medium-sized. The size of this beta chain means little, since it is a stray read in a library made for alpha chains. The V gene is TRBV5-6, the J gene TRBJ2-6; D remains unclear. The CDR3 has 15 amino acids. Germline values: CDR1 SGHDT, CDR2 YYEEEE. The V gene lost 2 bases and the J gene lost 4 bases, with 10 bases spanning the gap. CDR3 amino acids: CASSFGNSGANVLTF. The CDR3 nucleotides are TGTGCCAGCAGCTTTGGGAACTCCGGGGCCAACGTCCTGACTTTC.

This clonotype qualifies as medium-sized. A library prepared for alpha chains yielded this beta chain as an off-target read; its size is of little meaning. The chain joins TRBV9 to TRBJ2-7; TRBD1 agrees at 10 bases. The CDR3 loop spans 13 amino acids. The germline V gene has CDR1 SGDLS and CDR2 YYNGEE. J was trimmed by 4 bases and V by 3 bases; bases with no gene match: 1. CDR3 nucleotides: TGTGCCAGCAGCGGACAGGGGGCGTACGAGCAGTACTTC. It encodes CASSGQGAYEQYF.

A word on this clonotype: This beta chain is an off-target read within a library intended for alpha chains, so its frequency means little. J is TRBJ1-5 and V is TRBV3-2; the D call of TRBD1 is as the table states it, not checked on the DNA. TRBV3-2 is a pseudogene locus. This CDR3 has 14 residues. CDR3 residues: CATRRRGKCQPQHF. As DNA, the CDR3 is TGTGCCACCCGTAGGAGAGGGAAGTGCCAGCCCCAGCATTTT.

Sample share makes this clonotype medium-sized. Because the library targeted alpha chains, this beta chain is an off-target read whose size means little. V is TRBV28 and J is TRBJ2-1; D might be TRBD2 (5 bases). The V gene lost 3 bases and the J gene lost 5 bases, with 14 bases spanning the gap. Germline V gene data show CDR1 as MDHEN and CDR2 as SYDVKM. The CDR3 contains 15 residues. CDR3 in amino acids: CASSFGVTTNNEQFF. The CDR3 bases are TGTGCCAGCAGTTTCGGGGTAACGACCAACAATGAGCAGTTCTTC.

This clonotype is large by share. This beta chain is a stray sequence in a library constructed for alpha chains; its clone size is not meaningful. V usage is TRBV20-1 and J usage is TRBJ2-5; D might be TRBD1 (6 bases). Germline values: CDR1 DFQATT, CDR2 SNEGSKA (reference sequence). Trimming left V 5 bases short and J 4 bases short, with 14 bases between. CDR3 size: 13 residues. The CDR3 DNA sequence: TGCAGTGCTCCGTCGACAGGCGGAGAGACCCAGTACTTC. Translation: CSAPSTGGETQYF.

Within the sample, this clonotype is medium-sized. A library prepared for alpha chains yielded this beta chain as an off-target read; its size is of little meaning. The chain recombines TRBV7-3 with TRBJ2-7; D perhaps matches TRBD2 (5 bases). V was trimmed by 3 bases and J by 3 bases, leaving 9 bases between them. The CDR3 is 13 residues long. The germline gives CDR1 SGHTA, CDR2 FQGTGA. Here the CDR3 reads CASSFAGGYEQYF. Here the CDR3 DNA reads TGTGCCAGCAGCTTTGCGGGTGGCTACGAGCAGTACTTC.

This clonotype is medium-sized by share. Since it is a stray read in a library aimed at alpha chains, this beta chain has a size that is not meaningful. This chain uses TRBV6-1 with TRBJ2-2, with TRBD2 matching 11 bases. The CDR3 totals 15 residues. Germline-derived CDR1 and CDR2 are MNHNS and SASEGT. After removal of 8 bases from V and 7 bases from J, the junction contained 9 bases not matched to a gene. The CDR3 DNA reads TGTGCCAGCCGAGGGACTAGCGGAGGGATCGGGGAGCTGTTTTTT. Encoded protein: CASRGTSGGIGELFF.

With respect to this clonotype: This beta chain is an off-target read within a library intended for alpha chains, so its frequency means little. The chain recombines TRBV20-1 with TRBJ2-2, with no clear D. Trimming cost V 2 bases and J 8 bases, with 12 bases left between them. Per the germline V gene, CDR1 is DFQATT and CDR2 is SNEGSKA (reference sequence). The CDR3 has 13 residues. The CDR3 spells CSARYGEAGELFF. CDR3 nucleotide sequence: TGCAGTGCTAGATACGGCGAAGCGGGGGAGCTGTTTTTT.

This clonotype ranks as large. For a library built for alpha chains, this beta chain is a stray read; little rests on its size. V and J are TRBV6-1 and TRBJ2-7; the D gene is possibly TRBD2 (6 bases). Per germline, CDR1 MNHNS and CDR2 SASEGT. Trimming pared 4 bases from V and 0 bases from J, leaving 13 bases between. The CDR3 is 15 residues long. DNA of the CDR3: TGTGCCAGCAGTGTGACGGGGGATAGCTCCTACGAGCAGTACTTC. Encoded protein: CASSVTGDSSYEQYF.

This clonotype is labeled medium-sized. This beta chain is an unintended read in a library built for alpha chains; its size means little. The chain uses TRBV5-1 and TRBJ2-5; 10 bases line up with TRBD2. V lost 4 bases and J lost 2; bases outside the gene matches: 5. The CDR3 length is 15 residues. Germline CDR1 and CDR2: SGHRS and YFSETQ. The chain's CDR3 is CASSPGTSVQETQYF. The CDR3 DNA sequence: TGCGCCAGCAGCCCCGGGACTAGCGTACAAGAGACCCAGTACTTC.

This clonotype is labeled as medium-sized (0.01 to 0.1%). This beta chain is an off-target read within a library intended for alpha chains, so its frequency means little. This chain uses TRBV11-2 with TRBJ2-7; possible D gene TRBD1, 5 bases. V was pared by 4 bases and J by 2 bases, with 6 bases between. The CDR3 contains 12 residues. Germline values: CDR1 SGHAT, CDR2 FQNNGV. CDR3 sequence: CASSSRAYEQYF. In DNA form, the CDR3 reads TGTGCCAGCAGCTCCAGGGCCTACGAGCAGTACTTC.

This clonotype is judged medium-sized. This beta chain came through as a stray read in a library set up for alpha chains, and its size says little. The chain carries TRBV20-1 and TRBJ2-3; no clear D gene. Looked up from germline, CDR1 is DFQATT and CDR2 is SNEGSKA (reference sequence). The length of the CDR3 is 14 residues. V was cut by 2 bases and J by 1 base, with 10 bases left in between. The CDR3 reads CSARPLDRTDTQYF. The CDR3 coding sequence is TGCAGTGCTAGACCCCTCGACCGCACAGATACGCAGTATTTT.

By its share, this clonotype is large. A library prepared for alpha chains yielded this beta chain as an off-target read; its size is of little meaning. The rearrangement links TRBV7-8 to TRBJ2-7; the D is unclear. The CDR3 loop spans 14 amino acids. Germline values: CDR1 SGHVS, CDR2 FQNEAQ. Trimming left V 0 bases short and J 0 bases short, with 6 bases between. In DNA, the CDR3 is TGTGCCAGCAGCTTAGCGTCCCGCTCCTACGAGCAGTACTTC. Translated, it gives CASSLASRSYEQYF.

On this clonotype itself: This beta chain appears as a stray read in a library generated for alpha chains; its size is not informative. This chain links TRBV28 with TRBJ2-3, with 10 positions matching TRBD2. CDR3 length: 16 amino acids. Trimming removed 3 bases from V and 4 bases from J; junction bases left unmatched: 7. Germline values: CDR1 MDHEN, CDR2 SYDVKM. CDR3 bases: TGTGCCAGCAGTTTTGGGCTAGCGGGAGTCCCAGATACGCAGTATTTT. Its protein product is CASSFGLAGVPDTQYF.